Listed below are T cell receptor beta chains from one sample, sequenced in a study of Tregs in tolerant kidney transplant recipients. The data were produced by immunoSEQ multiplex PCR, yet TCRdb's version contains in-frame clones alone and is incomplete. This sample has some 250,000 clones, with approximately 83% found just once. The sequenced sample was CD4+ T cells from blood. Receptors were obtained from a human donor in good health. The CDR3 runs from the conserved cysteine through the conserved F or W.

>TRBJ2-3|15|TRBV7-9
CASTPSQRGVDTQYF
>TRBJ2-2|13|TRBV2
CASNFLEGAELFF
>TRBJ1-1|16|TRBV19
CASSPGGIRLYTEAFF
>TRBJ2-5|15|TRBV2
CASPASGRRGETQYF
>TRBJ2-2|15|TRBV19
CASRKDRLYTGELFF
>TRBJ2-7|14|TRBV5-1
CASSSGTPTYEQYF
>TRBJ2-4|17|TRBV27
CASSLNSASTPGNIQYF
>TRBJ1-1|13|TRBV2
CASSADGTSEAFF
>TRBJ2-7|14|TRBV4-1
CASSQDRIPYEQYF
>TRBJ2-7|11|TRBV6-5
CASSQVYEQYF